Here is one T cell receptor beta chain with its context. The antigen remains unidentified. A much more abundant neighbour one base away suggests this may be a read error. With RNA at 10%, 30% or 50%, naive CD8 libraries came from around 20,000 to 1,000,000 sorted cells. Sorting defined naive CD8 T cells as CD8+CD4-CCR7+CD45RA+. These data belong to a study of molecular identifiers for immune sequencing clone quantification. Study-level points and caveats: Whereas naive cells kept under 1% of molecules in clones above 20 RNA copies, such clones held over 97% in effectors. Barcodes shared by identical TCR molecules could lead to underestimated sizes of highly expanded clones.

Via MiXCR, TCRdb re-called the PCR reads, giving one row per CDR3 protein. The table shows more than 250,000 distinct CDR3 sequences, with about a fifth occurring only once. The CDR3 spans 16 residues. From germline, CDR1 is DFQATT and CDR2 SNEGSKA (reference sequence). The sequence was obtained from a human donor in good health. Some libraries in this study had Jurkat cell RNA spiked in. The chain employs TRBV20-1 and TRBJ2-3, with 7 bases aligning to TRBD2. Sequenced: naive CD8+ T cells from blood, with Jurkat cell RNA spiked in. Regarding subset: FACS-sorted CD8+CD4-CCR7+CD45RA+ naive T cells. The DNA of the CDR3 is TGCGGTGCTAGAGATCGGCTAGCGGCGAACACAGATACGCAGTATTTT. This translates into CGARDRLAANTDTQYF.